This T cell receptor (beta chain) was identified in a study of blood T cell repertoires in COVID-19. Clones were read by immunoSEQ multiplex PCR, and TCRdb kept only the in-frame ones, dropping some. This sample carries roughly 120,000 clones, about 90% of them seen once, and the ten largest clones take 0.88%. This CDR3 spans 14 amino acids. Per germline, CDR1 KGHSH and CDR2 LQKENI. J lost 3 bases, V lost 3 bases, and 1 base had no gene match. The specimen was peripheral blood. The sequence derives from a woman aged 45 to 65 with active or convalescent COVID-19. V is TRBV18 and J is TRBJ2-7, with 11 positions matching TRBD2. The CDR3 spells CASSPTSGGYEQYF. The CDR3 nucleotides are TGTGCCAGCTCACCCACTAGCGGGGGCTACGAGCAGTACTTC.